This TCR beta chain emerged from a study of blood T cell repertoires in COVID-19 (dated by TCRdb to the early 2020s). As for the study more broadly: Samples from collaborators originated in the United States, Italy and Spain and spanned both the acute and convalescent phases of COVID-19. The material from the prospective study consisted of cDNA or gDNA derived from T cells, B-cell-depleted T cells, or PBMCs. Subjects who had been exposed to COVID-19, were actively infected with it, or had recovered from it provided the deeply sampled blood TCRbeta repertoires that made up the dataset. The repertoires were released in a freely available public database meant as a resource for research on the immune response to SARS-CoV-2. Samples were obtained from the ongoing ImmuneRACE study (first 160 participants) and from some 1,200 subjects provided by 6 global collaborators. A de-identified subject ID, COVID-19 status, age in years and sex were almost always included in the sample metadata. Where HLA class I and class II types were available, the types were taken from metadata supplied by the sample provider, not from assay-based typing. Study-wide conclusions, independent of this receptor: The quantity of clinical and demographic metadata differed by source and by participant and was supplied without curation.

TCRbeta CDR3 regions were amplified from genomic DNA by means of the immunoSEQ Assay, a bias-controlled multiplex PCR. For the original study's pipeline: Within the assay, amplification of reference gene primers was used to estimate how many nucleated cells each sample contained. To quantify the absolute abundance of each unique TCRbeta CDR3 rearrangement, sequence reads were collapsed and filtered. Productive Simpson clonality was computed per sample as the square root of Simpson's diversity index over productive rearrangements. The table comes from immuneACCESS by way of TCRdb, which keeps in-frame sequences with V and J called. Part of the clones is missing from these tables; in studies checked, under half for an unresolved V gene and the rest for unknown reasons. The D gene and trimming were derived from the DNA, and the V and J assignments and clone size from that table. This sample is represented by hundreds of thousands of clones; about 82% of them were singletons. The ten biggest clones cover more than 2% of the sample.

Enrolling through a virtual design, the prospective study's participants ranged in age from roughly 18 to 90 years and lived across some 22 United States geographic areas. To assign participants to cohorts, the prospective study relied on clinical history that participants themselves reported in a screening survey and a study questionnaire. Recovered participants in ImmuneRACE Cohort 3 were defined by two consecutive negative NP/OP PCR tests, clearance by a healthcare professional, or resolution of symptoms. In the prospective study, whole blood, serum and a nasopharyngeal or oropharyngeal swab were collected from each participant by mobile phlebotomists. Over a roughly 2-month period, participants in the prospective study had the option of providing additional blood draws and questionnaires. Before DNA extraction, blood samples from the prospective study were shipped at room temperature or frozen.

This clone is a singleton in its sample. Its binding antigen is unknown. There are no base qualities to consult, and no much larger clone falls within one base. Trimmed from V: 4 bases; trimmed from J: 4 bases; junction bases lacking a gene match: 6. The CDR3 measures 16 amino acids from cysteine to phenylalanine. Left in the record is the CDR3 DNA by itself, 48 bases read in frame from the first base. CDR1 and CDR2 (SGHNT, YYREEE) derive from the germline V gene (reference sequence). This sequence was found in a woman aged 45-65 years who had recovered from COVID-19. The V and J genes are TRBV5-4 and TRBJ2-2, with 11 middle bases fitting TRBD1. Material: PBMCs or T cells enriched from blood (not recorded which). The CDR3 corresponds to CASSHKGQGVTGELFF. The nucleotide sequence reads TGTGCCAGCAGCCACAAGGGACAGGGGGTCACCGGGGAGCTGTTTTTT.